The 14 T cell receptor beta chains below come from one sample, sequenced in a study of CD8 T cells in ankylosing spondylitis. MiXCR, run by TCRdb on the 5' RACE reads, gives a single entry per CDR3 protein. In the table there are approximately 150,000 distinct CDR3 sequences, roughly a third of which are singletons. Material for sequencing was synovial fluid, either unsorted or a sorted T cell fraction (not recorded which). These TCRs come from a male donor with ankylosing spondylitis.

This clonotype was picked up a small number of times. J is TRBJ2-3 and V is TRBV11-3; D ambiguous. This CDR3 has 16 amino acids. CDR1 is SGHNT, CDR2 YENEEA, per germline. Trimming left V 3 bases short and J 4 bases short, with 17 bases between. The CDR3 loop reads CASSLGWSSPPDTQYF. The CDR3 DNA follows: TGTGCCAGCAGCTTGGGTTGGTCCAGTCCCCCAGATACGCAGTATTTT.

This clonotype was recorded at least ten times. V is TRBV29-1 and J is TRBJ2-1; 7 nucleotides match TRBD2. This CDR3 contains 14 residues. V gave up 7 bases and J gave up 3 bases; unmatched junction bases: 9. Germline V gene data show CDR1 as SQVTM and CDR2 as ANQGSEA. The CDR3 loop is CSAHRVAGYNEQFF. CDR3 coding DNA: TGCAGCGCCCACCGGGTAGCGGGCTACAATGAGCAGTTCTTC.

This clonotype has a count of ten or more. The chain employs TRBV29-1 and TRBJ1-2, with 7 bases lining up with TRBD1. CDR1 and CDR2 from the germline V gene are SQVTM and ANQGSEA. The CDR3 totals 13 residues. J gave up 2 bases and V 6 bases, and 6 bases lay outside the gene matches. CDR3 sequence reads: CSVETGINYGYTF. In DNA form, the CDR3 reads TGCAGCGTGGAGACAGGGATAAACTATGGCTACACCTTC. Drawing the rest from reference TRBV29-1 and TRBJ1-2, the complete variable domain is SAVISQKPSRDICQRGTSLTIQCQVDSQVTMMFWYRQQPGQSLTLIATANQGSEATYESGFVIDKFPISRPNLTFSTLTVSNMSPEDSSIYLCSVETGINYGYTFGSGTRLTVV.

The chain carries TRBV7-9 and TRBJ2-1; a possible D gene is TRBD2 (6 bases). The CDR3 runs to 16 residues. CDR1 and CDR2 (germline): SEHNR, FQNEAQ (reference sequence). Between the trimmed V and J ends, which lost 5 bases and 7 bases, there was a span of 21 bases. The CDR3 is CASSPLAGTDFNEQFF. CDR3 nucleotides: TGTGCCAGCAGCCCCCTAGCCGGGACTGACTTTAATGAGCAGTTCTTC.

A few counts support this clonotype. The chain is built from TRBV7-9 and TRBJ1-1; no firm D call. Trimming removed 2 bases from V and 5 bases from J, with 15 bases in between. Germline CDR1 is SEHNR and CDR2 is FQNEAQ (reference sequence). The CDR3 sequence is 15 residues long. The CDR3 DNA follows: TGTGCCAGCAGCTTAACCGGGAATAGTAAAACTGAAGCTTTCTTT. As protein: CASSLTGNSKTEAFF.

The chain has TRBV20-1 and TRBJ2-3; 13 bases agree with TRBD2. The CDR3 is 13 amino acids. Trimming removed 6 bases from V and 4 bases from J; junction bases left unmatched: 1. CDR1 is DFQATT, CDR2 SNEGSKA, per germline (reference sequence). CDR3 sequence reads: CSAGTSGADTQYF. CDR3 sequence (DNA): TGCAGTGCAGGGACTAGCGGGGCAGATACGCAGTATTTT.

The genes are TRBV5-8 and TRBJ2-3; D unclear. The germline V gene encodes CDR1 SGHTS and CDR2 YDEGEE. V was cut by 4 bases and J by 5 bases, with 17 bases left in between. CDR3 size: 15 residues. The CDR3 here is CASSPRTTSGDTQYF. The CDR3 DNA reads TGTGCCAGCAGCCCAAGAACAACCTCTGGAGATACGCAGTATTTT.

The sample holds many counts of this clonotype. The chain uses TRBV10-3 and TRBJ1-4, with D possibly matching TRBD1 (5 bases). V gave up 4 bases and J gave up 8 bases, with 11 bases separating them. The CDR3 has 13 amino acids. The germline V gene has CDR1 ENHRY and CDR2 SYGVKD. The CDR3 spells CAISGGAGEKLFF. CDR3 coding DNA: TGTGCCATCAGTGGTGGGGCTGGGGAAAAACTGTTTTTT.

Turning to this clonotype: The junction and the germline gene differ at one end; a read error may be behind it. The rearrangement uses TRBV28 and TRBJ2-1; tentative D call: TRBD2 (6 bases). The CDR3 has 15 amino acids. Looked up from germline, CDR1 is MDHEN and CDR2 is SYDVKM. The CDR3 bases are TGTGCCAGCACCAAAGGGACTCCATCCTACATTGAGCAGTTCTTC. Its translation is CASTKGTPSYIEQFF. Full variable domain (missing parts from reference TRBV28 and TRBJ2-1): DVKVTQSSRYLVKRTGEKVFLECVQDMDHENMFWYRQDPGLGLRLIYFSYDVKMKEKGDIPEGYSVSREKKERFSLILESASTNQTSMYLCASTKGTPSYIEQFFGPGTRLTVL.

The rearrangement links TRBV20-1 to TRBJ2-7; 9 nucleotides line up with TRBD2. CDR1 is DFQATT, CDR2 SNEGSKA, per germline (reference sequence). The CDR3 runs to 15 residues. J was trimmed by 3 bases and V by 1 base; bases with no gene match: 7. The CDR3 DNA sequence: TGCAGTGCTAGAGTCGTCGCGGGGGGGCGCTACGAGCAGTACTTC. Translation: CSARVVAGGRYEQYF.

This clonotype has just a few counts. CDR3 sequence (DNA): TGTGCCAGCAGCCAGACACAGAACACTGAAGCTTTCTTT. Translated, it gives CASSQTQNTEAFF. The chain links TRBV7-2 to TRBJ1-1; D uncertain. The V gene's germline CDR1 is SGHTA and CDR2 FQGNSA. V was pared by 5 bases and J by 1 base, with 8 bases between. The length of the CDR3 is 13 residues. The full variable domain, rest sourced from reference TRBV7-2 and TRBJ1-1, is GAGVSQSPSNKVTEKGKDVELRCDPISGHTALYWYRQSLGQGLEFLIYFQGNSAPDKSGLPSDRFSAERTGGSVSTLTIQRTQQEDSAVYLCASSQTQNTEAFFGQGTRLTVV.

This rearrangement joins TRBV28 to TRBJ2-5; D possibly corresponds to TRBD1 (5 bases). The CDR3 is 17 residues long. V was clipped by 3 bases and J by 0 bases, with 17 bases between them. Germline CDR1 reads MDHEN; CDR2 reads SYDVKM. The DNA of the CDR3 is TGTGCCAGCAGTTTGTGGGGCAAACACCCGGACCAAGAGACCCAGTACTTC. Residues: CASSLWGKHPDQETQYF. Complete variable domain (other parts from reference TRBV28 and TRBJ2-5): DVKVTQSSRYLVKRTGEKVFLECVQDMDHENMFWYRQDPGLGLRLIYFSYDVKMKEKGDIPEGYSVSREKKERFSLILESASTNQTSMYLCASSLWGKHPDQETQYFGPGTRLLVL.

This clonotype came up many times. The J gene is TRBJ2-3, the V gene TRBV9, with 13 bases identical to TRBD2. The V segment lost 0 bases and the J segment 3 bases; nucleotides outside the gene matches: 1. The CDR3 runs 16 residues. Germline V gene lookup returns CDR1 SGDLS and CDR2 YYNGEE. DNA for the CDR3: TGTGCCAGCAGCGTAGGGACTAGCGGGGGAACAGATACGCAGTATTTT. Amino acids: CASSVGTSGGTDTQYF.

This clonotype occurred many times. This rearrangement joins TRBV2 to TRBJ1-4; D remains unclear. Germline-derived CDR1 and CDR2 are SNHLY and FYNNEI. Trimming stripped 4 bases from V and 8 bases from J, with 8 bases between. The CDR3 loop spans 12 amino acids. The CDR3 sequence is CASSVKIEKLFF. For the CDR3, the DNA is TGTGCCAGCAGTGTTAAGATCGAAAAACTGTTTTTT. Together with reference TRBV2 and TRBJ1-4, the CDR3 gives the full variable domain: EPEVTQTPSHQVTQMGQEVILRCVPISNHLYFYWYRQILGQKVEFLVSFYNNEISEKSEIFDDQFSVERPDGSNFTLKIRSTKLEDSAMYFCASSVKIEKLFFGSGTQLSVL.